Listed below are T cell receptor beta chains from one sample, sequenced in a study of naive and memory T cell subsets. Using its own MiXCR run on the UMI-ligation and nested PCR reads, TCRdb lists one record per CDR3 protein. The sample lists some 83,000 distinct CDR3 sequences; roughly 9.3% were seen once. The sequenced sample consisted of naive CD8+ T cells from blood. These receptors came from a human donor in good health. Both conserved end residues are part of each CDR3. D genes are given only for firm matches. Size is stated for part of the rows, as once, few or many counts, or as a class when the clone is expanded.

d_gene: TRBD1; j_gene: TRBJ1-1; len: 17; abundance: few; v_gene: TRBV28; CDR3nt: TGTGCCAGCAGTCGCACGCCGCGGGGACAGCCGAACACTGAAGCTTTCTTT; CDR3aa: CASSRTPRGQPNTEAFF
d_gene: NA; j_gene: TRBJ2-1; len: 17; abundance: few; v_gene: TRBV7-4; CDR3nt: TGTGCCAGCAGACTAACCTCGACAGCTAGCTCCTACAATGAGCAGTTCTTC; CDR3aa: CASRLTSTASSYNEQFF
d_gene: TRBD1; j_gene: TRBJ2-7; len: 12; abundance: many; v_gene: TRBV24-1; CDR3nt: TGTGCCAGGACGGACAGGGCTGAAGAGCAGTACTTC; CDR3aa: CARTDRAEEQYF
d_gene: NA; j_gene: TRBJ1-1; len: 13; abundance: NA; v_gene: TRBV27; CDR3nt: TGTGCCAGCAGTATACAAAGGAACACTGAAGCTTTCTTT; CDR3aa: CASSIQRNTEAFF
d_gene: NA; j_gene: TRBJ2-7; len: 16; abundance: many; v_gene: TRBV27; CDR3nt: TGTGCCAGCAGTTTATCGATAGGGTTCTCAACCTACGAGCAGTACTTC; CDR3aa: CASSLSIGFSTYEQYF
d_gene: NA; j_gene: TRBJ2-3; len: 13; abundance: few; v_gene: TRBV4-3; CDR3nt: TGCGCCAGCAGCCAAGATGGTTCGGATACGCAGTATTTT; CDR3aa: CASSQDGSDTQYF
d_gene: NA; j_gene: TRBJ2-1; len: 15; abundance: many; v_gene: TRBV20-1; CDR3nt: TGCAGTGCTAGAGATCGGAGTAGAACCTACAATGAGCAGTTCTTC; CDR3aa: CSARDRSRTYNEQFF
d_gene: NA; j_gene: TRBJ1-2; len: 10; abundance: few; v_gene: TRBV6-1; CDR3nt: TGTGCCAGCAGTGGGTCCGGCTACACCTTC; CDR3aa: CASSGSGYTF
d_gene: TRBD1; j_gene: TRBJ2-7; len: 15; abundance: NA; v_gene: TRBV7-9; CDR3nt: TGTGCCAGCAGCTCCGGGACAGGGATTTTCTACGAGCAGTACTTC; CDR3aa: CASSSGTGIFYEQYF
d_gene: NA; j_gene: TRBJ2-7; len: 12; abundance: many; v_gene: TRBV19; CDR3nt: TGTGCCAGTAGTGGGGACAAGCGGGAGCAGTACTTC; CDR3aa: CASSGDKREQYF
d_gene: TRBD1; j_gene: TRBJ1-1; len: 14; abundance: NA; v_gene: TRBV4-2; CDR3nt: TGTGCCAGCAGCCAAGGACAGGGGGAAACTGAAGCTTTCTTT; CDR3aa: CASSQGQGETEAFF
d_gene: TRBD1; j_gene: TRBJ1-2; len: 12; abundance: NA; v_gene: TRBV20-1; CDR3nt: TGCAGTGCTACAGGGGGCGGCTATGGCTACACCTTC; CDR3aa: CSATGGGYGYTF
d_gene: NA; j_gene: TRBJ2-5; len: 14; abundance: few; v_gene: TRBV27; CDR3nt: TGTGCCAGCAGTTCGACGCCAGACCAAGAGACCCAGTACTTC; CDR3aa: CASSSTPDQETQYF
d_gene: NA; j_gene: TRBJ2-2; len: 17; abundance: few; v_gene: TRBV5-1; CDR3nt: TGCGCCAGCAGCGCGCAGACTACATTTCCCAACACCGGGGAGCTGTTTTTT; CDR3aa: CASSAQTTFPNTGELFF
d_gene: NA; j_gene: TRBJ2-7; len: 13; abundance: many; v_gene: TRBV12-3/TRBV12-4; CDR3nt: TGTGCCAGCAGTCAGGGGTCATCCTACGAGCAGTACTTC; CDR3aa: CASSQGSSYEQYF
d_gene: NA; j_gene: TRBJ1-5; len: 15; abundance: few; v_gene: TRBV28; CDR3nt: TGTGCCAGCAGTTTGGGAGGACTTAGCAATCAGCCCCAGCATTTT; CDR3aa: CASSLGGLSNQPQHF
d_gene: NA; j_gene: TRBJ2-2; len: 13; abundance: few; v_gene: TRBV12-3/TRBV12-4; CDR3nt: TGTGCCAGCAGTTTGACCCAGACCGGGGAGCTGTTTTTT; CDR3aa: CASSLTQTGELFF
d_gene: TRBD2; j_gene: TRBJ2-7; len: 15; abundance: NA; v_gene: TRBV27; CDR3nt: TGTGCCAGCAGCAAGGGGCGGGAGCTCTCCTACGAGCAGTACTTC; CDR3aa: CASSKGRELSYEQYF
d_gene: NA; j_gene: TRBJ2-4; len: 16; abundance: few; v_gene: TRBV7-8; CDR3nt: TGTGCCAGCAGCCCACACTATGGGGGGGCCAAAAACATTCAGTACTTC; CDR3aa: CASSPHYGGAKNIQYF
d_gene: TRBD1; j_gene: TRBJ2-7; len: 15; abundance: once; v_gene: TRBV7-9; CDR3nt: TGTGCCAGCAGCTTAGGGGGGACAGGACCCTACGAGCAGTACTTC; CDR3aa: CASSLGGTGPYEQYF
d_gene: TRBD2; j_gene: TRBJ2-7; len: 14; abundance: NA; v_gene: TRBV29-1; CDR3nt: TGCAGCGTTGAAGATCAGACTAGCGCCTACGAGCAGTACTTC; CDR3aa: CSVEDQTSAYEQYF
d_gene: TRBD2; j_gene: TRBJ2-1; len: 16; abundance: NA; v_gene: TRBV5-6; CDR3nt: TGTGCCAGCAGCGAGGAACTAGCGGGCTTTTACAATGAGCAGTTCTTC; CDR3aa: CASSEELAGFYNEQFF
d_gene: TRBD1; j_gene: TRBJ1-6; len: 17; abundance: few; v_gene: TRBV6-6; CDR3nt: TGTGCCAGCAGAACCGCAGACAGGGAGGGCCAGAATTCACCCCTCCACTTT; CDR3aa: CASRTADREGQNSPLHF
d_gene: TRBD2; j_gene: TRBJ2-1; len: 15; abundance: NA; v_gene: TRBV6-4; CDR3nt: TGTGCCAGCGGATCTAGCGGGAGGGCCTACAATGAGCAGTTCTTC; CDR3aa: CASGSSGRAYNEQFF
d_gene: NA; j_gene: TRBJ2-2; len: 14; abundance: many; v_gene: TRBV27; CDR3nt: TGTGCCAGCAGCCCGGGACAGAACACCGGGGAGCTGTTTTTT; CDR3aa: CASSPGQNTGELFF
d_gene: NA; j_gene: TRBJ2-3; len: 16; abundance: NA; v_gene: TRBV18; CDR3nt: TGTGCCAGCTCACTCAGAGAGACACGTAGCACAGATACGCAGTATTTT; CDR3aa: CASSLRETRSTDTQYF
d_gene: TRBD1; j_gene: TRBJ2-1; len: 15; abundance: NA; v_gene: TRBV3-1; CDR3nt: TGTGCCAGCAGCCTGGGACAGCCTACCTACAATGAGCAGTTCTTC; CDR3aa: CASSLGQPTYNEQFF
d_gene: TRBD2; j_gene: TRBJ2-5; len: 14; abundance: few; v_gene: TRBV7-3; CDR3nt: TGTGCCAGCAGCCTGACTAGCGGGTACGAGACCCAGTACTTC; CDR3aa: CASSLTSGYETQYF
d_gene: NA; j_gene: TRBJ2-3; len: 13; abundance: NA; v_gene: TRBV12-3/TRBV12-4; CDR3nt: TGTGCCAGCACCTTGGGGGTTTCAGATACGCAGTATTTT; CDR3aa: CASTLGVSDTQYF
d_gene: TRBD2; j_gene: TRBJ2-1; len: 14; abundance: few; v_gene: TRBV6-5; CDR3nt: TGTGCCAGCCGAAGAGCGGGAGGGGATTATGAGCAGTTCTTC; CDR3aa: CASRRAGGDYEQFF
d_gene: NA; j_gene: TRBJ1-1; len: 11; abundance: many; v_gene: TRBV5-5; CDR3nt: TGTGCCAGCAGCGTGGTAGCTGAAGCTTTCTTT; CDR3aa: CASSVVAEAFF
d_gene: NA; j_gene: TRBJ2-7; len: 13; abundance: many; v_gene: TRBV25-1; CDR3nt: TGTGCCAGTTCCCCCGGGGGAACCTACGAGCAGTACTTC; CDR3aa: CASSPGGTYEQYF
d_gene: NA; j_gene: TRBJ2-7; len: 15; abundance: NA; v_gene: TRBV25-1; CDR3nt: TGTGCCAGCAGTTCCGGTCGCGAATTTTCCTACGAGCAGTACTTC; CDR3aa: CASSSGREFSYEQYF
d_gene: NA; j_gene: TRBJ2-7; len: 12; abundance: many; v_gene: TRBV20-1; CDR3nt: TGCAGTGCTAGGGCAGGAGACTACGAGCAGTACTTC; CDR3aa: CSARAGDYEQYF
d_gene: TRBD2; j_gene: TRBJ2-1; len: 15; abundance: few; v_gene: TRBV11-2; CDR3nt: TGTGCCAGCAGCTTACGCCTAGCGGTGTACAATGAGCAGTTCTTC; CDR3aa: CASSLRLAVYNEQFF
d_gene: NA; j_gene: TRBJ2-1; len: 11; abundance: many; v_gene: TRBV12-3/TRBV12-4; CDR3nt: TGTGCCAGCAGTCCCCGGGATGATCAGTTCTTC; CDR3aa: CASSPRDDQFF
d_gene: NA; j_gene: TRBJ2-1; len: 13; abundance: few; v_gene: TRBV15; CDR3nt: TGTGCCACCAGCACGCGGGTTTACAATGAGCAGTTCTTC; CDR3aa: CATSTRVYNEQFF
d_gene: TRBD1; j_gene: TRBJ2-3; len: 13; abundance: few; v_gene: TRBV28; CDR3nt: TGTGCCATCGACAGGGTGAGGACAGATACGCAGTATTTT; CDR3aa: CAIDRVRTDTQYF
d_gene: NA; j_gene: TRBJ1-1; len: 16; abundance: few; v_gene: TRBV10-3; CDR3nt: TGTGCCATCAGTGAGTCGCGGGGACGTATGAACACTGAAGCTTTCTTT; CDR3aa: CAISESRGRMNTEAFF
d_gene: NA; j_gene: TRBJ2-4; len: 13; abundance: few; v_gene: TRBV12-3/TRBV12-4; CDR3nt: TGTGCCAGCATCCGCCGTAGAGGTGACATTCAGTACTTC; CDR3aa: CASIRRRGDIQYF
d_gene: TRBD1; j_gene: TRBJ1-2; len: 16; abundance: few; v_gene: TRBV4-1; CDR3nt: TGCGCCAGCAGCCAAGATCTTTTGACAGGGTCCTATGGCTACACCTTC; CDR3aa: CASSQDLLTGSYGYTF
d_gene: TRBD2; j_gene: TRBJ2-7; len: 13; abundance: NA; v_gene: TRBV29-1; CDR3nt: TGCAGCGTTCCAGCGGGAGGGTCCTACGAGCAGTACTTC; CDR3aa: CSVPAGGSYEQYF
d_gene: NA; j_gene: TRBJ2-1; len: 14; abundance: few; v_gene: TRBV7-2; CDR3nt: TGTGCCAGCAGCCAGTGGGGTGCGGACAATGAGCAGTTCTTC; CDR3aa: CASSQWGADNEQFF